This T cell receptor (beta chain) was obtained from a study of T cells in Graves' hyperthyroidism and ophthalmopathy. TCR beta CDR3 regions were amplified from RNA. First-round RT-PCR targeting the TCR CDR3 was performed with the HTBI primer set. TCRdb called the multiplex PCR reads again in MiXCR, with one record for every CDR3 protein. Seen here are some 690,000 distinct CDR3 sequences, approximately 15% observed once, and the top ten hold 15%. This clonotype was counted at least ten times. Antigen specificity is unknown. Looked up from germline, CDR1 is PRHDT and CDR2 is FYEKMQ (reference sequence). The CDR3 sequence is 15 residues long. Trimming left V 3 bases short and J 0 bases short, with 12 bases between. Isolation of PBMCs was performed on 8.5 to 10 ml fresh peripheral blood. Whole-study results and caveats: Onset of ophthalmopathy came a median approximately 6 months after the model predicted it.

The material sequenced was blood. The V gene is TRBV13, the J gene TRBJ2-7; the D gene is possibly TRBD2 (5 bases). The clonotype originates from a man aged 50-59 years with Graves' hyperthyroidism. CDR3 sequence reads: CASSLGGTSSYEQYF. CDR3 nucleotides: TGTGCCAGCAGCTTGGGTGGCACTAGCTCCTACGAGCAGTACTTC.